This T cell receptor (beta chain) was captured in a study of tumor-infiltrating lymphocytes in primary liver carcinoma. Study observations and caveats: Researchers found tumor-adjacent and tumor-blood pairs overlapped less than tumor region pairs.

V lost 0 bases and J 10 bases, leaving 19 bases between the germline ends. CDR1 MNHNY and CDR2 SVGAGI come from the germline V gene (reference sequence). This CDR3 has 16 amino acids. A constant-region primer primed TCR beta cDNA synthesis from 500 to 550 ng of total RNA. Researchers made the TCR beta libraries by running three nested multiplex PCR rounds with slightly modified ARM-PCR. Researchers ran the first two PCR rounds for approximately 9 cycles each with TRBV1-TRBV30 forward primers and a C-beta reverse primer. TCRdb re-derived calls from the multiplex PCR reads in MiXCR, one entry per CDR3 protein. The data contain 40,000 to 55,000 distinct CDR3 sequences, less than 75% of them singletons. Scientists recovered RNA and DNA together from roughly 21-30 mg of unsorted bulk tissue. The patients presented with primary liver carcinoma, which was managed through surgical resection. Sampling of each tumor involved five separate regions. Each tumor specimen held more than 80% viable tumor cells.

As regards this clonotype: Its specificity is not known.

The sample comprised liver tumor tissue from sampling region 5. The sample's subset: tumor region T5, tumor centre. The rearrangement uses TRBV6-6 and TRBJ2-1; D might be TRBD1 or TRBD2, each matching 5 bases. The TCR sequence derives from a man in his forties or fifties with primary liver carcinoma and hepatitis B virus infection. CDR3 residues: CASSYSLLAGEGEQFF. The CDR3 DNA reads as TGTGCCAGCAGTTACTCCCTCCTAGCAGGAGAGGGGGAGCAGTTCTTC.